The 30 T cell receptor beta chains below come from one sample, sequenced in a study of PD-L1 blockade in urothelial cancer. Time point meaning: pretreatment peripheral blood. Profiled with immunoSEQ multiplex PCR; TCRdb holds only in-frame clones, not every one. Among 90,000 or so clones listed, roughly 90% were seen once. The source material was PBMCs, sampled around atezolizumab (anti-PD-L1) treatment. All receptors come from a woman of 80 years or more with urothelial cancer.

V gene TRBV5-1 combines with J gene TRBJ1-3; 7 bases are a match to TRBD1. The CDR3 runs to 14 residues. Germline values: CDR1 SGHRS, CDR2 YFSETQ. Unmatched junction bases numbered 5, after V lost 3 bases and J lost 5 bases. The CDR3 nucleotides read TGCGCCAGCAGCTCTACGGGACAGCGAAACACCATATATTTT. Translation: CASSSTGQRNTIYF. Combining the CDR3 with reference TRBV5-1 and TRBJ1-3 gives the whole variable domain KAGVTQTPRYLIKTRGQQVTLSCSPISGHRSVSWYQQTPGQGLQFLFEYFSETQRNKGNFPGRFSGRQFSNSRSEMNVSTLELGDSALYLCASSSTGQRNTIYFGEGSWLTVV.

V and J are TRBV5-1 and TRBJ2-2, with D tentatively TRBD2 (6 bases). This CDR3 region has 14 residues. CDR1 is SGHRS, CDR2 YFSETQ, per germline. The ends were cut back, 5 bases at V and 3 bases at J, with 11 bases in the middle. This CDR3 is CASREGTDTGELFF. In DNA form, the CDR3 reads TGCGCCAGCAGGGAGGGCACGGACACCGGGGAGCTGTTTTTT.

The chain joins TRBV6-5 to TRBJ2-7; 9 bases fit TRBD2. Germline V gene sequence: CDR1 MNHEY, CDR2 SVGAGI. V lost 7 bases, J lost 7 bases, and 14 bases stayed unmatched. The CDR3 spans 15 residues. The CDR3 coding sequence is TGTGCCAGCATGCGGGGACTAGCCTTCAGAGGAGAGCAGTACTTC. It encodes CASMRGLAFRGEQYF.

The chain is built from TRBV25-1 and TRBJ1-3; D ambiguous. Germline V gene sequence: CDR1 MGHDK, CDR2 SYGVNS. This CDR3 has 15 residues. The V and J ends lost 6 bases and 2 bases respectively, with 14 bases between them. The CDR3 protein is CASRPDTSTGNTIYF. CDR3 nucleotide sequence: TGTGCCAGCAGACCTGACACCTCCACTGGAAACACCATATATTTT. The full variable domain, completed using reference TRBV25-1 and TRBJ1-3, is EADIYQTPRYLVIGTGKKITLECSQTMGHDKMYWYQQDPGMELHLIHYSYGVNSTEKGDLSSESTVSRIRTEHFPLTLESARPSHTSQYLCASRPDTSTGNTIYFGEGSWLTVV.

The CDR3 coding sequence is TGTGCCAGCAGCCCCGGGACAGGGGAAGGAACTGAAGCTTTCTTT. This codes for CASSPGTGEGTEAFF. V is TRBV7-9 and J is TRBJ1-1, with 10 nucleotides matching TRBD1. The CDR3 covers 15 residues. Germline V gene lookup returns CDR1 SEHNR and CDR2 FQNEAQ (reference sequence). V lost 5 bases and J lost 5; bases outside the gene matches: 8.

The V gene is TRBV5-5, the J gene TRBJ2-2, with D possibly TRBD2 on 6 matching bases. This CDR3 is 15 amino acids long. Between the trimmed V and J ends, which lost 0 bases and 3 bases, there was a span of 9 bases. Germline CDR1 and CDR2: SGHKS and YYEKEE (reference sequence). The CDR3 reads CASSLEGLHTGELFF. CDR3 coding DNA: TGTGCCAGCAGCTTGGAGGGACTCCACACCGGGGAGCTGTTTTTT.

The rearrangement joins TRBV28 to TRBJ1-2, with no clear D. The germline V gene has CDR1 MDHEN and CDR2 SYDVKM. V was shortened by 6 bases and J by 0 bases, with 8 bases between the two germline ends. This CDR3 contains 13 residues. DNA of the CDR3: TGTGCCAGCAGGGACGGGGCTAACTATGGCTACACCTTC. Its translation: CASRDGANYGYTF.

V is TRBV28 and J is TRBJ2-7, with D possibly TRBD2 on 5 matching bases. Trimming cost V 11 bases and J 1 base, with 18 bases left between them. Germline V gene lookup returns CDR1 MDHEN and CDR2 SYDVKM. There are 14 residues in the CDR3. The CDR3 here is CASRPGSGSYEQYF. The CDR3 coding sequence is TGTGCCTCAAGGCCGGGGTCCGGATCCTACGAGCAGTACTTC.

The V call is TRBV27, the J call TRBJ2-1; TRBD1 aligns across 9 bases. This CDR3 is 16 amino acids long. The V segment lost 6 bases and the J segment 4 bases; nucleotides outside the gene matches: 10. CDR1 is MNHEY, CDR2 SMNVEV, per germline (reference sequence). For the CDR3, the DNA is TGTGCCAGCAGCCCCGACAGGGGGAATATGTACAATGAGCAGTTCTTC. Protein sequence: CASSPDRGNMYNEQFF.

The chain recombines TRBV28 with TRBJ1-2, with a tentative D call TRBD1 (5 bases). Trimming took 5 bases from V and 2 from J, leaving 15 bases between them. From germline, CDR1 is MDHEN and CDR2 SYDVKM. The CDR3 sequence is 15 residues long. CDR3 in DNA: TGTGCCAGCAGTGTACAGGCTACGCAGAACTATGGCTACACCTTC. This encodes CASSVQATQNYGYTF.

J is TRBJ2-7 and V is TRBV6-5, with TRBD1 identical over 9 bases. The CDR3 spans 15 residues. Trimming at V came to 2 bases and at J to 5 bases, leaving 7 bases not matched to a gene. Germline V CDR1 and CDR2: MNHEY, SVGAGI. The CDR3 nucleotides are TGTGCCAGCAGTTACCTGGGGACAGGGCTAGACGAGCAGTACTTC. The encoded protein is CASSYLGTGLDEQYF.

This clone was detected once. This chain connects TRBV6-6 to TRBJ2-1; 7 bases agree with TRBD2. This CDR3 is built from 12 residues. The junction had 7 bases not matched to a gene; V was cut back by 5 bases and J by 12 bases. CDR1 and CDR2 (germline): MNHNY, SVGAGI (reference sequence). The CDR3 DNA reads as TGTGCCAGCAGTCCGTTAGCGGGCGGGCAGTTCTTC. Residues: CASSPLAGGQFF.

The chain is built from TRBV5-1 and TRBJ2-7; D possibly corresponds to TRBD2 (6 bases). This CDR3 comprises 16 residues. V dropped 0 bases and J dropped 3 bases, with 16 bases sitting between them. Germline assignment: CDR1 SGHRS and CDR2 YFSETQ. DNA of the CDR3: TGCGCCAGCAGCTTGGGAGGGGCGGGACCAAACTACGAGCAGTACTTC. Its protein is CASSLGGAGPNYEQYF.

The V call is TRBV2, the J call TRBJ2-7, with 11 bases aligning to TRBD1. J gave up 7 bases and V 5 bases, and 4 bases lay outside the gene matches. This CDR3 is built from 13 residues. Germline V CDR1 and CDR2: SNHLY, FYNNEI. The CDR3 coding sequence is TGTGCCAGCAGTTACGGGACAGGGGGTGAGCAGTACTTC. It is translated as CASSYGTGGEQYF. The variable domain in full, with the rest retrieved from reference TRBV2 and TRBJ2-7, is EPEVTQTPSHQVTQMGQEVILRCVPISNHLYFYWYRQILGQKVEFLVSFYNNEISEKSEIFDDQFSVERPDGSNFTLKIRSTKLEDSAMYFCASSYGTGGEQYFGPGTRLTVT.

The rearrangement links TRBV18 to TRBJ2-1, with TRBD2 matching 9 bases. CDR3 length equals 15 residues. V shed 8 bases and J 6 bases; nucleotides not matched to a gene: 11. Germline V CDR1 and CDR2: KGHSH, LQKENI. CDR3 protein: CASTTGTSSGNEQFF. As DNA, the CDR3 is TGTGCCAGCACCACCGGGACTAGCTCCGGCAATGAGCAGTTCTTC.

The chain couples TRBV5-1 to TRBJ2-5; 9 nucleotides align to TRBD2. V lost 0 bases and J lost 5; bases outside the gene matches: 8. Per germline, CDR1 SGHRS and CDR2 YFSETQ. The CDR3 is made up of 16 amino acids. CDR3 protein: CASSLAGLALGETQYF. CDR3 coding DNA: TGCGCCAGCAGCTTGGCCGGACTAGCGCTAGGGGAGACCCAGTACTTC.

This clone was picked up a small number of times. Different DNA sequences within this sample yield the same CDR3. The chain recombines TRBV6-1 with TRBJ1-1, with D maybe TRBD1 (5 bases). Germline assignment: CDR1 MNHNS and CDR2 SASEGT. V was shortened by 1 base and J by 0 bases, with 6 bases between the two germline ends. The CDR3 covers 14 residues. The CDR3 loop reads CASSEGGVNTEAFF. The CDR3 DNA reads as TGTGCCAGCAGTGAAGGGGGGGTGAACACTGAAGCTTTCTTT.

V and J are TRBV7-6 and TRBJ2-3; TRBD2 is a possible D gene (5 bases). Germline CDR1 is SGHVS and CDR2 is FNYEAQ. Trimming left V 4 bases short and J 3 bases short, with 5 bases between. This CDR3 is 12 amino acids long. The CDR3 is CASSWTTDTQYF. CDR3 nucleotide sequence: TGTGCCAGCAGCTGGACTACAGATACGCAGTATTTT.

This chain uses TRBV14 with TRBJ2-1, with TRBD2 identical over 7 bases. With 6 bases clipped from V and 7 bases from J, the junction kept 15 bases outside the gene matches. The CDR3 consists of 16 residues. Germline V gene sequence: CDR1 SGHDN, CDR2 FVKESK. The CDR3 protein is CASSLIGTTGRNEQFF. For the CDR3, the DNA is TGTGCCAGCAGTCTAATAGGGACTACTGGTCGGAATGAGCAGTTCTTC.

This chain uses TRBV28 with TRBJ1-2; 9 nucleotides align to TRBD1. The V and J ends lost 6 bases and 1 base, in that order; junction bases with no gene match: 6. The CDR3 length is 15 residues. In germline, CDR1 is MDHEN, CDR2 SYDVKM. The CDR3 bases are TGTGCCAGCAGATACCGGGACAGGGTTAACTATGGCTACACCTTC. This encodes CASRYRDRVNYGYTF.

In its sample, this clone was seen a few times. The gene calls are TRBV7-9 and TRBJ2-1; 12 bases align to TRBD2. CDR3 length equals 16 residues. Trimming took 4 bases from V and 4 from J; bases not matched to a gene: 5. CDR1 SEHNR and CDR2 FQNEAQ come from the germline V gene (reference sequence). CDR3 sequence reads: CASSSGLAGIYNEQFF. The CDR3 DNA sequence: TGTGCCAGCAGCTCCGGACTAGCGGGAATATACAATGAGCAGTTCTTC. Combining the CDR3 with reference TRBV7-9 and TRBJ2-1 gives the whole variable domain DTGVSQNPRHKITKRGQNVTFRCDPISEHNRLYWYRQTLGQGPEFLTYFQNEAQLEKSRLLSDRFSAERPKGSFSTLEIQRTEQGDSAMYLCASSSGLAGIYNEQFFGPGTRLTVL.

This rearrangement joins TRBV5-1 to TRBJ2-1; TRBD2 matches 13 bases. The germline V gene encodes CDR1 SGHRS and CDR2 YFSETQ. Germline trimming cut 7 bases from V and 8 bases from J; bases unmatched to any gene: 6. The CDR3 sequence is 14 residues long. This chain's CDR3 is CASRTSGSTYEQFF. As DNA, the CDR3 is TGCGCCAGCCGGACTAGCGGGAGCACTTATGAGCAGTTCTTC. The whole variable domain, filled in from reference TRBV5-1 and TRBJ2-1, reads KAGVTQTPRYLIKTRGQQVTLSCSPISGHRSVSWYQQTPGQGLQFLFEYFSETQRNKGNFPGRFSGRQFSNSRSEMNVSTLELGDSALYLCASRTSGSTYEQFFGPGTRLTVL.

J is TRBJ1-3 and V is TRBV5-4; 8 bases match TRBD1. In germline, CDR1 is SGHNT, CDR2 YYREEE (reference sequence). The CDR3 covers 17 residues. V lost 6 bases, J lost 2 bases, and 13 bases stayed unmatched. The CDR3 DNA follows: TGTGCCAGCACCCTCTATGACAGGGGCCCACCTGGAAACACCATATATTTT. Protein sequence: CASTLYDRGPPGNTIYF.

The J gene is TRBJ2-7, the V gene TRBV6-1, with D perhaps matching TRBD2 (6 bases). CDR1 MNHNS and CDR2 SASEGT come from the germline V gene. Trimming cost V 10 bases and J 6 bases, with 16 bases left between them. The CDR3 runs 12 residues. The chain's CDR3 is CATTLGGVEQYF. The DNA of the CDR3 is TGTGCCACCACTTTAGGAGGGGTCGAGCAGTACTTC.

The V and J genes are TRBV15 and TRBJ1-4; 10 bases line up with TRBD1. CDR3 size: 17 residues. Losses at the gene ends were 4 bases for V and 8 bases for J; bases not matched to a gene: 13. CDR1 is LNHNV, CDR2 YYDKDF, per germline (reference sequence). The CDR3 reads CATSITGTGDLREKLFF. DNA of the CDR3: TGTGCCACCAGCATAACCGGGACAGGGGATCTTAGGGAAAAACTGTTTTTT.

The chain employs TRBV6-5 and TRBJ1-1, with no clear D. Per the germline V gene, CDR1 is MNHEY and CDR2 is SVGAGI. CDR3 length: 14 amino acids. The ends were cut back, 0 bases at V and 4 bases at J, with 9 bases in the middle. The CDR3 spells CASSYSLGSTEAFF. The CDR3 nucleotides read TGTGCCAGCAGTTACTCTCTAGGATCCACTGAAGCTTTCTTT.

The J gene is TRBJ2-1, the V gene TRBV6-1; 7 bases agree with TRBD2. Germline CDR1 is MNHNS and CDR2 is SASEGT. The CDR3 contains 16 residues. J gave up 0 bases and V 6 bases, and 8 bases lay outside the gene matches. CDR3 sequence reads: CASRELATHSYNEQFF. CDR3 nucleotide sequence: TGTGCCAGCAGAGAACTAGCGACCCACTCCTACAATGAGCAGTTCTTC.

J is TRBJ2-1 and V is TRBV5-4; tentative D call: TRBD1 (5 bases). CDR1 is SGHNT, CDR2 YYREEE, per germline (reference sequence). The V gene lost 0 bases and the J gene lost 5 bases, with 9 bases spanning the gap. The CDR3 runs to 14 residues. The CDR3 DNA reads TGTGCCAGCAGCTTGGGACAGACAAACAATGAGCAGTTCTTC. Its protein is CASSLGQTNNEQFF.

This chain connects TRBV5-1 to TRBJ2-5; possibly TRBD2 for D (5 bases). Germline CDR1 and CDR2: SGHRS and YFSETQ. The V end lost 2 bases, the J end lost 9 bases, and 8 bases lay between the germline ends. The CDR3 is made up of 11 amino acids. DNA for the CDR3: TGCGCCAGCAGCTTACTAGGGTCCCAGTACTTC. This translates into CASSLLGSQYF.

This chain's CDR3 is CASRIPGTGSAQQHF. Written as DNA, the CDR3 is TGTGCCAGTAGGATCCCCGGGACAGGGTCTGCTCAACAGCATTTT. This sequence joins TRBV19 and TRBJ1-5; 9 bases align to TRBD1. Trimming took 6 bases from V and 13 from J; bases not matched to a gene: 16. Germline loops: CDR1 LNHDA, CDR2 SQIVND (reference sequence). This CDR3 is 15 amino acids long.